This TCR beta chain originates from a study of blood T cell repertoires in COVID-19. Study-wide context: The origin of the acute and convalescent COVID-19 samples was the United States, Italy and Spain. T cells, B-cell-depleted T cells, or PBMCs supplied cDNA or gDNA.

CDR1 is ENHRY and CDR2 is SYGVKD in the germline V gene. The CDR3 totals 13 residues. The V gene lost 8 bases and the J gene lost 2 bases, with 7 bases spanning the gap. Source study methods: How many nucleated cells were present was estimated from reference gene primer amplification. Here immunoSEQ multiplex PCR was the method, and the copy in TCRdb shows in-frame clones only, minus some. The V and J calls and clone size were taken over from that table, and D and trimming were inferred from the DNA. The sample consists of 85,000 to 130,000 clones, roughly 90% of them appearing once. The J gene is TRBJ1-6, the V gene TRBV10-3; D is unresolved. Sequenced input: peripheral blood. This receptor was obtained from a human donor in a cohort sampled during active COVID-19. CDR3 nucleotides: TGTGCCATCGCGGAGGCCTATAATTCACCCCTCCACTTT. Translating gives CAIAEAYNSPLHF.